These T cell receptor beta chains were read from a single sample in a study of cytotoxic CD8 clonotypes in ibrutinib-treated CLL. Method: immunoSEQ multiplex PCR; TCRdb's copy keeps in-frame clones and lacks some. The sample gives fewer than 40,000 clones, 68% of which show up once; 6% to 8% is in the top ten. Sequenced here: PBMCs, sampled at disease progression, from a patient treated with ibrutinib. These receptors were collected from a human donor with chronic lymphocytic leukemia. Both conserved end residues are part of each CDR3. A D gene is named only where the DNA matches it firmly. Rows give clone size only sometimes, using once, few, many, or a class for an expanded clone.

clone_size	d_call	v_call	j_call	cdr3_nt	cdr3_aa
NA	TRBD1	TRBV6-4	TRBJ2-7	TGTGCCAGCAGGCCGGGACAGGGGACCGAGTTGATATACGAGCAGTACTTC	CASRPGQGTELIYEQYF
NA	NA	TRBV9	TRBJ1-2	TGTGCCAGCAGCGTAGATGTCCTGGACCTCTATGGCTACACCTTC	CASSVDVLDLYGYTF
NA	NA	TRBV5-6	TRBJ1-2	TGTGCCAGCAGCTTGGTTCGTCTCCCCGTGTATGGCTACACCTTC	CASSLVRLPVYGYTF
once	NA	TRBV29-1	TRBJ2-2	TGCAGCGTTGAAGTGAGGGCCGGGGAGCTGTTTTTT	CSVEVRAGELFF
few	NA	TRBV5-1	TRBJ2-5	TGCGCCAGCAGCTTGGAGACCCAAGGACTAGAGACCCAGTACTTC	CASSLETQGLETQYF
NA	NA	TRBV7-9	TRBJ2-7	TGTGCCAGCAGCTTAGAAGGACAGAGATCATTCTACGAGCAGTACTTC	CASSLEGQRSFYEQYF
NA	TRBD2	TRBV27	TRBJ2-3	TGTGCCAGCAGCCCTAGACTAGCGGCCACAGATACGCAGTATTTT	CASSPRLAATDTQYF
NA	TRBD2	TRBV12-5	TRBJ2-1	TGTGCTAGTGGTTCCTCGCGGGAGGGCTACAATGAGCAGTTCTTC	CASGSSREGYNEQFF
NA	NA	TRBV7-8	TRBJ2-2	TGTGCCAGCAGCTTAGGACAGGTTCGCGGGGAGCTGTTTTTT	CASSLGQVRGELFF
few	NA	TRBV7-3	TRBJ2-6	TGTGCCAGCAGTCCGGTACTAACCTCTGGGGCCAACGTCCTGACTTTC	CASSPVLTSGANVLTF
NA	NA	TRBV7-9	TRBJ2-3	TGTGCCAGCAGCTTAGCTCCAGATACGCAGTATTTT	CASSLAPDTQYF
medium-sized	NA	TRBV5-5	TRBJ1-1	TGTGCCAGCAGCACGTCGCCACGACAGGCCACTGAAGCTTTCTTT	CASSTSPRQATEAFF
NA	TRBD1	TRBV6-8	TRBJ1-4	TGTGCCAGCAGTACCGGGACAGGGGCCGAAAAACTGTTTTTT	CASSTGTGAEKLFF
NA	NA	TRBV6-5	TRBJ1-1	TGTGCCAGCAGAACCCTAACTCTTTTGAACACTGAAGCTTTCTTT	CASRTLTLLNTEAFF
NA	NA	TRBV5-1	TRBJ1-1	TGCGCCAGCAGCTCGGGACGCCTAGCGGGCGGCACTGAAGCTTTCTTT	CASSSGRLAGGTEAFF
few	NA	TRBV15	TRBJ1-2	TGTGCCACCAGCAGAGATCGTACAGGCCCTCATGGCTACACCTTC	CATSRDRTGPHGYTF
NA	NA	TRBV11-2	TRBJ1-6	TGTGCCAGCAGCTTCCCGACAGAATCGAATTCACCCCTCCACTTT	CASSFPTESNSPLHF
few	TRBD2	TRBV7-2	TRBJ2-1	TGTGCCAGCAGCTACGCCGGGACTAGCGGGATTGAGCAGTTCTTC	CASSYAGTSGIEQFF
NA	TRBD2	TRBV27	TRBJ2-7	TGTGCCAGCAGTTTACTAGGCGGGGGGGACGAGCAGTACTTC	CASSLLGGGDEQYF
NA	TRBD1	TRBV29-1	TRBJ2-7	TGCAGCGTTGAAAGTAGGGGACAGGGGTCCTACGAGCAGTACTTC	CSVESRGQGSYEQYF
NA	TRBD1	TRBV7-8	TRBJ2-5	TGTGCCAGCAGCTTAGCGACAGGGGCAGGGGAGACCCAGTACTTC	CASSLATGAGETQYF
NA	NA	TRBV6-5	TRBJ2-7	TGTGCCAGCAGTCCCAGGGATCTAACTAGGCAGTACTTC	CASSPRDLTRQYF
NA	NA	TRBV21-1	TRBJ1-1	TGTGCCAGCAGCAAAAGGCCGGGATGGGACACTGAAGCTTTCTTT	CASSKRPGWDTEAFF
NA	TRBD2	TRBV4-1	TRBJ2-3	TGCGCCAGCAGCCAAGATGAGGTCCGGGGACTAGCGGGATTGAGGTATACGCAGTATTTT	CASSQDEVRGLAGLRYTQYF
once	NA	TRBV29-1	TRBJ2-2	TGCAGCGTTGAAGACGGCACAGCGAGAACCGGGGAGCTGTTTTTT	CSVEDGTARTGELFF
once	TRBD1	TRBV7-9	TRBJ2-7	TGTGCCAGCAGCTTAGAGGGCAGGGGGCGGTCCTACGAGCAGTACTTC	CASSLEGRGRSYEQYF
NA	TRBD2	TRBV9	TRBJ2-7	TGTGCCAGCAGCGTTAGAGCGGGAGGGAGGGGCGAGCAGTACTTC	CASSVRAGGRGEQYF
few	NA	TRBV30	TRBJ2-2	TGTGCCTGGAGTGTATCTTGGGCCGGGGAGCTGTTTTTT	CAWSVSWAGELFF
few	NA	TRBV29-1	TRBJ2-7	TGCAGCGTTGAAGATCGCACTACCTACGAGCAGTACTTC	CSVEDRTTYEQYF